The 18 T cell receptor beta chains below were found in one sample sequenced in a study of regulatory T cells in long-lasting Graves disease. The TCR beta library used iRepertoire HTBI primers with Arm-PCR amplification of CDR3. TCRdb fed the multiplex PCR reads into MiXCR, producing one record per CDR3 protein. The profile covers hundreds of thousands of distinct CDR3 sequences, with less than 25% appearing a single time and less than 25% taken by the ten largest. Specified time point: persistent/refractory GD, antithyroid drugs over 5 years with positive TRAb. Scientists built the TCR library using RNA that was extracted from PBMCs. The sample consisted of peripheral blood mononuclear cells (PBMCs), taken when the disease was refractory, from a patient treated with antithyroid drugs. Every receptor here comes from a female donor with Graves disease.

This clonotype was recorded at least ten times. The genes are TRBV3-1 and TRBJ2-2, with TRBD1 identical over 7 bases. Germline V gene lookup returns CDR1 LGHDT and CDR2 YNNKEL (reference sequence). After removal of 0 bases from V and 9 bases from J, the junction contained 10 bases not matched to a gene. The CDR3 is made up of 16 amino acids. CDR3 nucleotides: TGTGCCAGCAGCCAAGATCTAAGACAGGGTATCTGGGAGCTGTTTTTT. It specifies CASSQDLRQGIWELFF.

This clonotype appeared many times. The chain couples TRBV6-1 to TRBJ2-7, with 7 bases aligning to TRBD1. V gave up 5 bases and J gave up 5 bases; unmatched junction bases: 9. The CDR3 extends over 14 amino acids. CDR1 is MNHNS and CDR2 is SASEGT in the germline V gene. Here the CDR3 DNA reads TGTGCCAGCAGTCAAAACAGGGGAGTCAACGAGCAGTACTTC. Protein sequence: CASSQNRGVNEQYF.

The chain has TRBV5-6 and TRBJ2-2; D gene ambiguous. This CDR3 is 14 amino acids long. CDR1 SGHDT and CDR2 YYEEEE come from the germline V gene. The V and J ends lost 3 bases and 4 bases respectively, with 10 bases between them. CDR3 in DNA: TGTGCCAGCAGCTCACGACAAGTCACCGGGGAGCTGTTTTTT. Protein product: CASSSRQVTGELFF.

Notes on this clonotype: This may come from a read error, since a much larger clone is one base off. The chain has TRBV7-2 and TRBJ1-5; 8 bases agree with TRBD1. CDR3 length equals 15 residues. CDR1 and CDR2 (germline): SGHTA, FQGNSA. The V segment lost 5 bases and the J segment 7 bases; nucleotides outside the gene matches: 10. CDR3 region: CASSPQTGAEQPQHF. Written as DNA, the CDR3 is TGTGCCAGCAGCCCGCAGACAGGGGCAGAACAGCCCCAGCATTTT.

This clonotype was seen once. This chain joins TRBV5-4 and TRBJ1-2; D perhaps matches TRBD1 (6 bases). V gave up 4 bases and J gave up 3 bases, with 16 bases separating them. The CDR3 covers 15 residues. CDR1 and CDR2 from the germline V gene are SGHNT and YYREEE (reference sequence). For the CDR3, the DNA is TGTGCCAGCAGCCCTAGGGGGGGGGCTGACTATGGCTACACCTTC. It codes for CASSPRGGADYGYTF.

In DNA form, the CDR3 reads TGCGCCAGCAGCTTTGGGGGCGGCCTGGGGCAGTACTTC. It codes for CASSFGGGLGQYF. J is TRBJ2-7 and V is TRBV5-1; tentatively, D is TRBD1 (6 bases). Trimming removed 2 bases at V and 9 bases at J, with 15 bases between. CDR3 length equals 13 residues. Germline lookup yields CDR1 SGHRS and CDR2 YFSETQ.

This clonotype occurred many times. This rearrangement joins TRBV20-1 to TRBJ2-7; no clear D gene. Germline assignment: CDR1 DFQATT and CDR2 SNEGSKA (reference sequence). This CDR3 comprises 11 residues. The ends were cut back, 2 bases at V and 4 bases at J, with 6 bases in the middle. In nucleotides, the CDR3 is TGCAGTGCTAGAACGCGGTACGAGCAGTACTTC. It translates to CSARTRYEQYF.

This clonotype was counted many times. The rearrangement links TRBV28 to TRBJ2-2; maybe TRBD2 (6 bases). Germline V lookup: CDR1 MDHEN, CDR2 SYDVKM. V dropped 3 bases and J dropped 4 bases, with 15 bases sitting between them. The CDR3 is 16 residues long. The CDR3 DNA reads TGTGCCAGCAGTTTTCGATCGGGAGTAGGCACCGGGGAGCTGTTTTTT. The encoded protein is CASSFRSGVGTGELFF.

The chain recombines TRBV18 with TRBJ2-5; 8 bases are a match to TRBD1. Trimming at V came to 4 bases and at J to 4 bases, leaving 8 bases not matched to a gene. CDR1 is KGHSH and CDR2 is LQKENI in the germline V gene. This CDR3 comprises 15 residues. The CDR3 loop is CASSLRTGWGETQYF. DNA for the CDR3: TGTGCCAGCTCACTACGGACAGGGTGGGGAGAGACCCAGTACTTC. Together with reference TRBV18 and TRBJ2-5, the CDR3 gives the full variable domain: NAGVMQNPRHLVRRRGQEARLRCSPMKGHSHVYWYRQLPEEGLKFMVYLQKENIIDESGMPKERFSAEFPKEGPSILRIQQVVRGDSAAYFCASSLRTGWGETQYFGPGTRLLVL.

This clonotype was counted ten times or more. This sequence joins TRBV30 and TRBJ1-2; D not resolved. The germline gives CDR1 GTSNPN, CDR2 SVGIG (reference sequence). The V end lost 6 bases, the J end lost 7 bases, and 12 bases lay between the germline ends. The CDR3 covers 11 residues. The CDR3 nucleotides read TGTGCCTGCCTCGTCAGTAGTGGCTACACCTTC. Translating gives CACLVSSGYTF.

This clonotype occurred a few times. V and J are TRBV12-3 or TRBV12-4 and TRBJ1-3; D uncertain. V lost 7 bases, J lost 0 bases, and 10 bases lay in between. CDR3 length: 14 amino acids. CDR3 protein: CASKKESSGNTIYF. The CDR3 DNA sequence: TGTGCCAGCAAGAAGGAGTCCTCTGGAAACACCATATATTTT.

This clonotype has only a few counts. The V call is TRBV18, the J call TRBJ2-7, with 8 positions matching TRBD2. Germline values: CDR1 KGHSH, CDR2 LQKENI. Trimming removed 3 bases from V and 3 bases from J; junction bases left unmatched: 7. CDR3 length equals 15 residues. CDR3 loop: CASSPTFSGNYEQYF. In nucleotides, the CDR3 is TGTGCCAGCTCACCTACCTTTAGCGGGAACTACGAGCAGTACTTC. Looking up the rest from reference TRBV18 and TRBJ2-7 gives the full variable domain: NAGVMQNPRHLVRRRGQEARLRCSPMKGHSHVYWYRQLPEEGLKFMVYLQKENIIDESGMPKERFSAEFPKEGPSILRIQQVVRGDSAAYFCASSPTFSGNYEQYFGPGTRLTVT.

The chain has TRBV7-9 and TRBJ1-1; TRBD1 matches at 7 bases. Germline trimming cut 1 base from V and 4 bases from J; bases unmatched to any gene: 6. Germline V gives CDR1 SEHNR, CDR2 FQNEAQ (reference sequence). There are 15 residues in the CDR3. This chain's CDR3 is CASSLGDRVSTEAFF. CDR3 DNA: TGTGCCAGCAGCTTAGGCGACAGGGTCTCCACTGAAGCTTTCTTT.

This clonotype was observed a few times. J is TRBJ2-2 and V is TRBV4-3; D gene uncertain. This CDR3 has 15 residues. Trimming removed 1 base at V and 5 bases at J, with 11 bases between. Germline V gene sequence: CDR1 LGHNA, CDR2 YSLEER. The CDR3 spells CASSQVQMATGELFF. CDR3 nucleotides: TGCGCCAGCAGCCAAGTACAAATGGCGACCGGGGAGCTGTTTTTT.

The chain uses TRBV10-1 and TRBJ2-1, with 8 bases matching TRBD2. CDR1 is WNHNN and CDR2 is SYGVQD in the germline V gene (reference sequence). This CDR3 spans 14 amino acids. The V segment lost 6 bases and the J segment 6 bases; nucleotides outside the gene matches: 7. This chain's CDR3 is CASSPRLAGNEQFF. CDR3 sequence (DNA): TGCGCCAGCAGCCCACGGCTAGCGGGCAATGAGCAGTTCTTC.

This clonotype has just one count. This sequence joins TRBV5-6 and TRBJ1-1; D is ambiguous. This CDR3 spans 14 amino acids. The germline V gene has CDR1 SGHDT and CDR2 YYEEEE. V was trimmed by 7 bases and J by 4 bases, leaving 17 bases between them. CDR3 in amino acids: CASGPWGTGTEAFF. DNA of the CDR3: TGTGCCAGCGGCCCTTGGGGAACGGGCACTGAAGCTTTCTTT.

V usage is TRBV7-9 and J usage is TRBJ1-1, with D possibly TRBD1 on 5 matching bases. The CDR3 loop spans 14 amino acids. Germline V lookup: CDR1 SEHNR, CDR2 FQNEAQ (reference sequence). Trimming left V 3 bases short and J 4 bases short, with 12 bases between. This CDR3 reads CASSFGTVITEAFF. The CDR3 nucleotides are TGTGCCAGCAGCTTCGGGACGGTTATCACTGAAGCTTTCTTT.

This clonotype was counted between two and nine times. The rearrangement links TRBV29-1 to TRBJ2-2; TRBD1 is a possible D gene (5 bases). V lost 7 bases to trimming and J lost 2 bases, with 8 bases between them. The CDR3 is 12 residues long. CDR1 SQVTM and CDR2 ANQGSEA come from the germline V gene. This CDR3 reads CSAGHNTGELFF. DNA for the CDR3: TGCAGCGCCGGACATAACACCGGGGAGCTGTTTTTT.